This T cell receptor (beta chain) is from a study of cytotoxic CD8 clonotypes in ibrutinib-treated CLL (dated by TCRdb to the early 2020s). About the full investigation: The cohort had over ten relapsed/refractory and around 14 treatment-naive patients; some 17 were IGHV unmutated. Partial responses were observed in about 24 patients and complete responses in 2; after a median follow-up of around 68 months, remission was maintained in 14 patients and progression was observed in roughly twelve. Response samples were taken after a median of roughly 12 months on treatment, ranging from roughly 6 to 36 months. On average, each sample had a few hundred thousand productive templates and tens of thousands of productive rearrangements. Longitudinal samples were available for about 30% of the 86 trial participants. Cryopreserved peripheral blood mononuclear cells were obtained before treatment, at response, and at either sustained remission or disease progression. Patients were still on ibrutinib when every remission and progressive disease sample was collected.

Note on this clone: No antigen is known for it. No base quality information exists; no much larger clone differs at one position.

The study at large found these results: Sampling times were not matched between sustained-remission and progressing patients, and lymph node repertoires were not studied. At baseline, clonality was higher than in age-matched healthy donors and showed a strong correlation with circulating CD8+ T-cell counts. Clonality increased at ibrutinib response, stayed stable in sustained remission, and fell back toward baseline at progression. Public clonotypes were rare and either contracted or stayed stable during treatment, and the rise in clonality at ibrutinib response reflected the expansion of private clonotypes.

The goal of deep resolution MiSeq sequencing was a depth between 1 in 1 million and 1 in 200,000 T cells, and coverage averaged 10x per clonotype. TCR beta libraries were generated with the immunoSEQ hsTCRB Kit. On the authors' methods: ImmunoSEQ Data Assistant and ImmunoSEQ Analyzer were used for data analysis, and V, D and J genes were assigned according to IMGT definitions. Clonality, which ranges from 0 to 1, was calculated as one minus the normalized Shannon entropy of productive rearrangement frequencies. Only overrepresented clonotypes making up at least 0.05% of each patient's repertoire were included in the public clonotype analysis. Repertoires from 10 to 15 age-matched healthy donors in immuneACCESS were used as clonality controls. TCRdb re-hosts the immuneACCESS table, in-frame sequences only. Its copies lack some clones; in the studies checked, an unresolved V gene accounts for under half of them, and the cause for the rest is not known. The D gene and trimming were derived from the DNA, and the V and J assignments and clone size from that table. Present in this sample are roughly 130,000 clones, 91% of which were seen just once. About 10% of the sample lies in the top ten.

CDR3 length: 15 amino acids, cysteine to phenylalanine. The CDR3 DNA has 45 bases and is translated from base 1. V loses 2 bases at its end and J loses 5 bases; junction bases beyond the gene matches: 11. The germline V gene encodes CDR1 GTSNPN and CDR2 SVGIG (reference sequence). This sample's time point label indicates: 12 months on ibrutinib. For TCR beta library preparation, 1.5 to 2.5 micrograms of genomic DNA were extracted from the cryopreserved PBMCs. Longitudinal blood samples from CLL patients on ibrutinib monotherapy were analyzed using high-throughput TCR beta sequencing. The patients took part in an open-label, single-center phase 2 trial of ibrutinib monotherapy.

The chain employs TRBV30 and TRBJ2-7, with TRBD2 matching 8 junction bases. Sequencing used PBMCs, obtained after 12 months of ibrutinib treatment. The clonotype was recovered from a human donor with chronic lymphocytic leukemia. The DNA sequence reads TGTGCCTGGAGTACCTGGGCTAGCGGGTCCAACGAGCAGTACTTC. This gives the protein CAWSTWASGSNEQYF. When the CDR3 is completed using the reference TRBV30 and TRBJ2-7 genes on either side, the full variable domain is SQTIHQWPATLVQPVGSPLSLECTVEGTSNPNLYWYRQAAGRGLQLLFYSVGIGQISSEVPQNLSASRPQDRQFILSSKKLLLSDSGFYLCAWSTWASGSNEQYFGPGTRLTVT.